This entry lists 10 T cell receptor beta chains sequenced from one sample in a study of blood T cell repertoires in COVID-19. The data were produced by immunoSEQ multiplex PCR, yet TCRdb's version contains in-frame clones alone and is incomplete. The sample contains 55,000 to 70,000 clones, about 81% of which appear only once. The sequencing input was peripheral blood. These receptors were collected from a man aged 80 or over with acute or convalescent COVID-19.

The rearrangement uses TRBV4-2 and TRBJ2-1; the match to TRBD2 covers 13 bases. Germline assignment: CDR1 LGHNA and CDR2 YNFKEQ. The CDR3 extends over 17 amino acids. Trimming at V came to 0 bases and at J to 5 bases, leaving 4 bases not matched to a gene. DNA for the CDR3: TGTGCCAGCAGCCAAGAAGTTGGACTAGCGGGAGACAATGAGCAGTTCTTC. It translates to CASSQEVGLAGDNEQFF.

The chain links TRBV5-4 to TRBJ2-5; D is perhaps TRBD2 (5 bases). CDR1 SGHNT and CDR2 YYREEE come from the germline V gene (reference sequence). V lost 0 bases, J lost 4 bases, and 16 bases lay in between. The CDR3 sequence is 16 residues long. In DNA, the CDR3 is TGTGCCAGCAGCTTGGCCGCCTCGGGTGCGGGAGAGACCCAGTACTTC. It translates to CASSLAASGAGETQYF.

This clone was picked up a small number of times. This chain joins TRBV7-8 and TRBJ2-7; 8 bases are shared with TRBD1. V shed 3 bases, J shed 6 bases, and the junction held 10 bases outside the gene matches. The CDR3 sequence is 15 residues long. CDR1 and CDR2 (germline): SGHVS, FQNEAQ. CDR3 in amino acids: CASSLSRDRTAEQYF. The CDR3, as DNA: TGTGCCAGCAGCTTGAGTAGGGACAGGACGGCCGAGCAGTACTTC.

This chain links TRBV24-1 with TRBJ1-2; D uncertain. The V gene's germline CDR1 is KGHDR and CDR2 SFDVKD. This CDR3 is 12 amino acids long. The germline V and J ends were trimmed by 4 bases and 8 bases, with 10 bases remaining between them. In nucleotides, the CDR3 is TGTGCCACCAGTGACCAGGATAGGGGCTACACCTTC. The encoded protein is CATSDQDRGYTF.

This clone was recorded a few times. The CDR3 loop is CASSLNSRDGEQYF. The CDR3 region has the DNA TGTGCCAGCAGCTTAAATTCCCGGGATGGGGAGCAGTACTTC. The genes are TRBV7-6 and TRBJ2-7, with TRBD2 as a possible D gene (5 bases). Trimming shortened V by 2 bases and J by 7 bases, and 15 bases separated the two germline ends. This CDR3 contains 14 residues. CDR1 is SGHVS and CDR2 is FNYEAQ in the germline V gene.

The chain uses TRBV18 and TRBJ2-1; TRBD1 aligns across 7 bases. Looked up from germline, CDR1 is KGHSH and CDR2 is LQKENI. The CDR3 sequence is 16 residues long. The V segment lost 0 bases and the J segment 0 bases; nucleotides outside the gene matches: 2. The CDR3 DNA is TGTGCCAGCTCACCACCCTCAGGGGGCTCCTACAATGAGCAGTTCTTC. Its protein product is CASSPPSGGSYNEQFF.

The chain recombines TRBV24-1 with TRBJ2-3; tentative D call: TRBD2 (6 bases). The CDR3 spans 16 residues. Trimming removed 5 bases at V and 6 bases at J, with 20 bases between. The V gene's germline CDR1 is KGHDR and CDR2 SFDVKD. This CDR3 reads CATSAVQTGVDDTQYF. Here the CDR3 DNA reads TGTGCCACCAGTGCCGTGCAAACGGGGGTCGACGATACGCAGTATTTT.

The chain has TRBV7-9 and TRBJ2-3; possible D gene TRBD1, 5 bases. The length of the CDR3 is 16 residues. V was pared by 0 bases and J by 2 bases, with 12 bases between. Germline V gene sequence: CDR1 SEHNR, CDR2 FQNEAQ (reference sequence). This CDR3 reads CASSLALGAYTDTQYF. Written as DNA, the CDR3 is TGTGCCAGCAGCTTAGCGTTAGGGGCCTACACAGATACGCAGTATTTT.

This rearrangement joins TRBV27 to TRBJ2-5, with D possibly matching TRBD1 (5 bases). The germline V gene encodes CDR1 MNHEY and CDR2 SMNVEV (reference sequence). This CDR3 comprises 14 residues. The V gene lost 5 bases and the J gene lost 5 bases, with 15 bases spanning the gap. The CDR3 reads CASSPQTAQETQYF. The CDR3 bases are TGTGCCAGCAGTCCCCAGACAGCCCAGGAGACCCAGTACTTC.

The chain joins TRBV7-6 to TRBJ2-2, with 13 bases fitting TRBD2. Unmatched junction bases numbered 7, after V lost 5 bases and J lost 4 bases. Germline CDR1 SGHVS, CDR2 FNYEAQ. The CDR3 has 17 residues. The CDR3 sequence is CASSAWTSGSLTGELFF. The CDR3 region has the DNA TGTGCCAGCAGCGCCTGGACTAGCGGGAGCCTCACCGGGGAGCTGTTTTTT.